A selection of T cell receptor beta chains follows, all from one sample in a study of blood T cell repertoires in COVID-19. Clones were sequenced by immunoSEQ multiplex PCR, and TCRdb holds only the in-frame ones, with some missing. The repertoire holds hundreds of thousands of clones, with approximately 86% as singletons. Source material: PBMCs or T cells enriched from blood (not recorded which). These receptors came from a woman between 25 and 40 years old with acute COVID-19. The conserved cysteine and the conserved F or W are not part of the CDR3 here.

v_call: TRBV9
cdr3_aa: ASSVDSGSFGYEQY

v_call: TRBV5-1
cdr3_aa: ASRLGQQETQY

v_call: TRBV6-5
cdr3_aa: ASSIGRGTPYEQY

v_call: TRBV28
cdr3_aa: ASSLVQGTQETQY

v_call: TRBV15
cdr3_aa: ATSREGRGARIGELF

v_call: TRBV27
cdr3_aa: ASSWAGVNLHNTDTQY

v_call: TRBV5-4
cdr3_aa: ASSLIGQGYGYT

v_call: TRBV6-6
cdr3_aa: ASSPQGVANTGELF

v_call: TRBV6-5
cdr3_aa: ASSSGLATIEQF

v_call: TRBV7-3
cdr3_aa: ASSLGAQTNNEQF

v_call: TRBV3-1/TRBV3-2
cdr3_aa: ASSQDDGDEQF

v_call: TRBV3-1/TRBV3-2
cdr3_aa: ASSQDSSGGAKQY

v_call: TRBV3-1/TRBV3-2
cdr3_aa: ASSQDLLAGPRLNNEQF